This TCR beta chain stems from a study of blood T cell repertoires in COVID-19 (dated by TCRdb to 2019 to 2021). Turning to the overall study: Samples covering the acute and convalescent phases of COVID-19 were provided by collaborators in the United States, Italy and Spain. The prospective study material was composed of cDNA or gDNA derived from T cells, B-cell-depleted T cells, or PBMCs. Deeply sampled blood TCRbeta repertoires from subjects exposed to, actively infected with, or recovered from COVID-19 were included in the dataset. The repertoires were made available in a free public database intended to serve as a resource for research on the immune response to SARS-CoV-2. The samples were drawn from two sources: the first 160 participants of the ongoing ImmuneRACE study, and 1,000 to 1,500 subjects contributed by 6 global collaborators. Sample metadata almost always included a de-identified subject ID, COVID-19 status, age in years and sex. Where HLA class I and class II types were available, the types were taken from metadata supplied by the sample provider, not from assay-based typing. The paper's findings and limits, for the study overall: The quantity of clinical and demographic metadata differed by source and by participant and was supplied without curation.

The collaborating institutions used their own protocols to collect whole blood in K2EDTA tubes. For TCRbeta analysis, collaborators shipped samples in one of three forms: frozen whole blood, isolated PBMCs, or DNA extracted from either of those sample types. TCRbeta CDR3 regions were amplified from genomic DNA using the immunoSEQ Assay, a bias-controlled multiplex PCR. The paper's data handling went like this. Nucleated cell counts per sample were estimated from amplification of reference gene primers within the assay. Sequence reads were collapsed and filtered to measure the absolute abundance of every unique TCRbeta CDR3 rearrangement. For each sample, productive Simpson clonality was calculated as the square root of Simpson's diversity index across productive rearrangements. The immuneACCESS repertoire file appears here via TCRdb, limited to in-frame rearrangements. These files lack a portion of the clones; in checked studies, under half of the deficit traces to unresolved V genes, and the cause of the others is not known. That table furnishes V, J and clone size, whereas the DNA furnished D and trimming. Within this sample are over 45,000 clones, with roughly three quarters of them counted one time only. The top ten clonotypes cover approximately 20% of the sample.

In the case of this clone: Which antigen it targets is not known. Per-base quality was not reported, and no clone a single base away is much larger than it.

From the cysteine through the phenylalanine, the CDR3 covers 15 amino acids. Kept here is only the CDR3 DNA, which spans 45 bases and is read in frame from base 1. From a lookup of the germline V gene, CDR1 and CDR2 are MNHEY and SVGAGI. The V end loses 5 bases and the J end loses 9 bases, and a stretch of 17 bases separates them. The chain employs TRBV6-5 and TRBJ1-6; D gene: possibly TRBD1, on 6 matching bases. Specimen: peripheral blood. The TCR originated in a man aged 50 to 60 with active or convalescent COVID-19. The DNA sequence is given as TGTGCCAGCAGTCTACTACAGGGATCGGGTTCACCCCTCCACTTT. Its coded protein is CASSLLQGSGSPLHF.